This T cell receptor beta chain originates from a study of blood T cell repertoires in COVID-19. Study details: Researchers got acute and convalescent COVID-19 samples from the United States, Italy and Spain. PBMCs, B-cell-depleted T cells, or T cells were the source of the cDNA or gDNA that made up the material.

Participants were placed into cohorts based on the clinical history they reported. Data came from immunoSEQ multiplex PCR; TCRdb stores just in-frame clones and leaves some out. The table has some 210,000 clones, about 91% seen once. The source of this sequence is a man between 18 and 29 years old with acute COVID-19. The sample consisted of PBMCs or T cells enriched from blood (not recorded which).

The CDR3 is CASSRETSGLHEQFF. CDR3 nucleotides: TGCGCCAGCAGCCGGGAGACTAGCGGGCTCCATGAGCAGTTCTTC. J is TRBJ2-1 and V is TRBV4-3; TRBD2 matches at 10 bases. V gave up 4 bases and J gave up 8 bases; unmatched junction bases: 8. This CDR3 is 15 amino acids long. Germline V gives CDR1 LGHNA, CDR2 YSLEER.